This TCR beta chain stems from a study of T cell responses to AZD1222 COVID-19 vaccine. Study-level results: White British ancestry dominated among donors, who included more females, and clonal diversity was possibly underestimated. Nearly half of the spike-specific TCRs reportedly recognize variant regions that carry no mutations. None of the repertoires were sampled until the peak T cell response had passed.

TCRdb keeps only in-frame clones here, not all; method: immunoSEQ multiplex PCR. The data contain under 150,000 clones, approximately 83% of them singletons. A note on this clone: Its antigen is as yet unknown.

The CDR3 covers 14 residues. The germline V gene has CDR1 SGHTA and CDR2 FQGTGA. Trimming took 5 bases from V and 5 from J, leaving 14 bases between them. Sequencing used peripheral blood, obtained on day 0 of MenACWY control vaccination. The TCR originated in an adult in good health. V and J are TRBV7-3 and TRBJ2-3; D possibly uses TRBD1 or TRBD2 (5 bases each). CDR3 residues: CASSPGPGQDTQYF. CDR3 bases: TGTGCCAGCAGCCCGGGGCCCGGCCAAGATACGCAGTATTTT.